This T cell receptor beta chain was recorded in a study of beta chain features in type 1 diabetes. This clone was recorded a few times. Its matching antigen is unknown. Germline loops: CDR1 SQVTM, CDR2 ANQGSEA. V lost 6 bases and J lost 3; bases outside the gene matches: 6. The length of the CDR3 is 14 residues. Whole-study findings and limits: The naive, central memory and Treg TCRB repertoires of patients appeared to be more similar to one another than those of healthy donors. Across all four CD4+ subsets, people with type 1 diabetes showed modestly shorter TCRB CDR3s.

Sequencing targeted expressed TCRB transcripts, as all isolated RNA had been reverse transcribed. Libraries were prepared by immunoSEQ multiplex PCR; TCRdb keeps only in-frame clonotypes and omits some of them. The table shows a few hundred thousand clones, with roughly 16% occurring only once. This TCR was sampled from a man aged 25 to 40 with type 1 diabetes. The chain has TRBV29-1 and TRBJ2-1, with 9 bases lining up with TRBD2. Sequencing was performed on naive CD4+ T cells from blood. The CDR3: CSVGTSLFYNEQFF. The CDR3 DNA is TGCAGCGTCGGGACTAGCCTTTTCTACAATGAGCAGTTCTTC.